The present T cell receptor beta chain was sequenced within a study of blood T cell repertoires in COVID-19. Across the whole study: From T cells, B-cell-depleted T cells, or PBMCs came the material, which was cDNA or gDNA.

The germline CDR1 and CDR2 sequences are KGHDR and SFDVKD. The CDR3 has 14 residues. V lost 6 bases, J lost 3 bases, and 11 bases lay in between. Repertoires were generated with immunoSEQ multiplex PCR, while TCRdb's copy carries only in-frame clones and drops some. There are approximately 380,000 clones in the sample; around nine tenths occur only once, and about 1.2% lies in the top ten. In terms of age and location, participants ranged from roughly 18 to 89 years and lived in about two dozen US areas. Either two negative PCRs, clearance, or symptom resolution qualified Cohort 3 donors as recovered.

The TCR sequence derives from a young woman who had recovered from COVID-19. This sequence joins TRBV24-1 and TRBJ2-1, with D possibly being TRBD2 (6 bases). The sequenced sample was PBMCs or T cells enriched from blood (not recorded which). CDR3 nucleotides: TGTGCCACCAGTTCAGGGAGGAACTACAATGAGCAGTTCTTC. Its protein is CATSSGRNYNEQFF.